The 2 T cell receptor beta chains presented below share a single source sample, sequenced in a study of beta chain bispecific antibodies for T cell cancers. Expansion lasted 2 to 4 days, with either anti-CD3 antibody OKT3 or CD3/CD28 beads. Each CDR3 protein is one row after TCRdb ran MiXCR on the 5' RACE reads. The data hold around 15,000 distinct CDR3 sequences, with around 2.1% observed a single time. Study-wide findings and caveats: Most targeted TRBV signal came from the leukemia cell line cells, not normal T cells.

Which antigens these TCRs recognize remains unknown. The sample comprised healthy donor T cells cultured with leukemia cells. The source is a human donor in good health. Some clones in this sample may be carry-over from other donors' samples.

This clonotype appeared many times. The chain combines TRBV20-1 with TRBJ2-7; no firm D call. Looked up from germline, CDR1 is DFQATT and CDR2 is SNEGSKA (reference sequence). V shed 0 bases and J shed 4 bases, with 13 bases lying between them. The length of the CDR3 is 14 residues. CDR3 region: CSARDNETPYEQYF. The CDR3 coding sequence is TGCAGTGCTAGAGATAATGAGACACCGTACGAGCAGTACTTC.

Relative to its sample, this clonotype is medium-sized. This sequence joins TRBV4-1 and TRBJ2-7; tentatively, D is TRBD1 or TRBD2 (7 bases each). The CDR3 consists of 15 residues. Per germline, CDR1 MGHRA and CDR2 YSYEKL. V shed 0 bases and J shed 2 bases, with 11 bases lying between them. CDR3 in DNA: TGCGCCAGCAGCCAAGAGGCAGGGGGGGCCTACGAGCAGTACTTC. It yields the protein CASSQEAGGAYEQYF.